What follows are 28 T cell receptor beta chains derived from one specimen sequenced in a study of T cells in Graves' hyperthyroidism and ophthalmopathy. Regions amplified from RNA transcripts were the TCR beta CDR3 regions. Carried out on the TCR CDR3, a first-round RT-PCR used the HTBI primer set. Via MiXCR, TCRdb re-called the multiplex PCR reads, giving one row per CDR3 protein. The table lists nearly 750,000 distinct CDR3 sequences, approximately 40% of them singletons. Sequencing was performed on blood. The receptors originated from a woman aged 40 to 50 with Graves' hyperthyroidism.

This clonotype was detected a few times. This rearrangement joins TRBV12-3 or TRBV12-4 to TRBJ2-5, with a tentative D call TRBD1 (5 bases). The V gene lost 3 bases and the J gene lost 4 bases, with 15 bases spanning the gap. This CDR3 has 15 amino acids. Written as DNA, the CDR3 is TGTGCCAGCAGTTTGGGGCTGGAAGCAGCAGAGACCCAGTACTTC. Translation: CASSLGLEAAETQYF.

This clonotype appeared once. This chain uses TRBV2 with TRBJ2-7, with TRBD2 identical over 7 bases. The CDR3 extends over 14 amino acids. The J segment lost 5 bases and the V segment lost 6 bases, leaving 10 bases of the junction unmatched. Germline V gene lookup returns CDR1 SNHLY and CDR2 FYNNEI. The CDR3 DNA reads as TGTGCCAGCAGGTGGACTAGAGGGGCCCACGAGCAGTACTTC. Translated, it gives CASRWTRGAHEQYF.

This clonotype was counted many times. The V and J genes are TRBV11-1 and TRBJ1-6; D is possibly TRBD1 (5 bases). V was pared by 0 bases and J by 11 bases, with 11 bases between. Germline-derived CDR1 and CDR2 are SGHAT and FQDESV (reference sequence). The CDR3 contains 14 residues. CDR3 region: CASSLAGARTPLHF. CDR3 coding DNA: TGTGCCAGCAGCTTAGCTGGGGCCAGGACACCCCTCCACTTT.

This clonotype was found many times. This sequence joins TRBV7-6 and TRBJ2-2; 8 positions match TRBD2. CDR1 is SGHVS, CDR2 FNYEAQ, per germline. The CDR3 sequence is 13 residues long. The V segment lost 5 bases and the J segment 8 bases; nucleotides outside the gene matches: 4. The CDR3 bases are TGTGCCAGCAGCCTCGCGGGGGGAGGGGAGCTGTTTTTT. Its translation: CASSLAGGGELFF.

The rearrangement links TRBV20-1 to TRBJ2-7; TRBD2 matches at 14 bases. The CDR3 sequence is 19 residues long. The V gene end was trimmed by 2 bases and the J gene end by 1 base; junction bases not matched to a gene: 13. CDR1 is DFQATT and CDR2 is SNEGSKA in the germline V gene (reference sequence). The CDR3 reads CSARSLPGLAGVGSYEQYF. The CDR3 bases are TGCAGTGCTAGATCTCTGCCGGGACTAGCGGGAGTGGGGTCCTACGAGCAGTACTTC.

The gene calls are TRBV7-2 and TRBJ2-1; 10 nucleotides match TRBD2. TRBJ2-7 matches the DNA end more closely, so the J call is doubtful. This CDR3 comprises 15 residues. CDR1 and CDR2 (germline): SGHTA, FQGNSA. The CDR3 region is CASSTTSGVNNEQYF. CDR3 nucleotides: TGTGCCAGCAGCACCACTAGCGGGGTCAACAATGAGCAGTACTTC.

This clonotype was found many times. The chain couples TRBV29-1 to TRBJ2-7, with D uncertain. Trimming shortened V by 5 bases and J by 0 bases, and 17 bases separated the two germline ends. CDR1 is SQVTM and CDR2 is ANQGSEA in the germline V gene. The CDR3 loop spans 15 amino acids. CDR3 residues: CSVRESLDPSYEQYF. CDR3 bases: TGCAGCGTTAGGGAAAGCCTCGATCCCTCCTACGAGCAGTACTTC.

V gene TRBV20-1 combines with J gene TRBJ2-5; 8 bases match TRBD1. Judging by the DNA end, TRBJ2-1 fits better; the J call may be wrong. The CDR3 is made up of 14 amino acids. Germline V lookup: CDR1 DFQATT, CDR2 SNEGSKA (reference sequence). The CDR3 region has the DNA TGCAGTGCTAGACCTCGGACAGGGTGGGCTGAGCAGTTCTTC. Its translation: CSARPRTGWAEQFF.

The V gene is TRBV24-1, the J gene TRBJ2-5; 10 nucleotides agree with TRBD2. The CDR3 spans 16 residues. The germline gives CDR1 KGHDR, CDR2 SFDVKD. The ends lost 3 bases at V and 5 bases at J; junction bases unmatched: 8. CDR3 in DNA: TGTGCCACCAGTGATAAGAGCGGGGGGGCCGGTGAGACCCAGTACTTC. It encodes CATSDKSGGAGETQYF.

V is TRBV6-2 or TRBV6-3 and J is TRBJ1-5, with D hard to call. Between the trimmed V and J ends, which lost 2 bases and 3 bases, there was a span of 14 bases. Germline V gene sequence: CDR1 MNHEY, CDR2 SVGEGT. This CDR3 is 16 amino acids long. Here the CDR3 DNA reads TGTGCCAGCAGTTACCGCGCTGGGCAGAACAATCAGCCCCAGCATTTT. This sequence encodes CASSYRAGQNNQPQHF.

This clonotype was observed at least ten times. The chain employs TRBV29-1 and TRBJ2-7, with 9 positions matching TRBD1. This CDR3 has 13 residues. Per the germline V gene, CDR1 is SQVTM and CDR2 is ANQGSEA. V gave up 2 bases and J gave up 5 bases; unmatched junction bases: 4. The CDR3 reads CSVESDRGDEQYF. CDR3 coding DNA: TGCAGCGTTGAATCGGACAGGGGCGACGAGCAGTACTTC.

A single count supports this clonotype. The chain uses TRBV19 and TRBJ1-1; D remains unclear. The V end lost 9 bases, the J end lost 4 bases, and 21 bases lay between the germline ends. Germline V lookup: CDR1 LNHDA, CDR2 SQIVND (reference sequence). This CDR3 has 15 amino acids. The CDR3 sequence is CASKTRERGFTEAFF. The CDR3 bases are TGTGCCAGCAAAACGAGGGAAAGAGGTTTCACTGAAGCTTTCTTT. Full variable domain (missing parts from reference TRBV19 and TRBJ1-1): DGGITQSPKYLFRKEGQNVTLSCEQNLNHDAMYWYRQDPGQGLRLIYYSQIVNDFQKGDIAEGYSVSREKKESFPLTVTSAQKNPTAFYLCASKTRERGFTEAFFGQGTRLTVV.

This clonotype was counted at least ten times. This chain uses TRBV6-5 with TRBJ1-6, with 8 nucleotides matching TRBD1. V shed 4 bases and J 5 bases; nucleotides not matched to a gene: 4. Per germline, CDR1 MNHEY and CDR2 SVGAGI. CDR3 size: 15 residues. The CDR3 DNA follows: TGTGCCAGCAGTTTCGGACAGGGTAATAATTCACCCCTCCACTTT. This translates into CASSFGQGNNSPLHF.

The V gene is TRBV28, the J gene TRBJ2-7, with 7 bases aligning to TRBD1. The trim removed 5 bases at V and 10 bases at J, leaving 5 bases unmatched. This CDR3 spans 11 amino acids. Germline V gene lookup returns CDR1 MDHEN and CDR2 SYDVKM. The CDR3 DNA reads TGTGCCAGCAGTCCAACAGGGGCCCAGTACTTC. It encodes CASSPTGAQYF.

As regards this clonotype: A read error may produce the germline difference seen at one junction end. The chain links TRBV7-9 to TRBJ2-5; 8 bases are a match to TRBD1. Germline CDR1 reads SEHNR; CDR2 reads FQNEAQ (reference sequence). The CDR3 consists of 12 residues. The CDR3 DNA follows: TGTGCCAGCAGCACTACGCCAGGGGGCCGGTTCTTC. Translated: CASSTTPGGRFF. Based on the CDR3 plus reference TRBV7-9 and TRBJ2-5, the full variable domain is DTGVSQNPRHKITKRGQNVTFRCDPISEHNRLYWYRQTLGQGPEFLTYFQNEAQLEKSRLLSDRFSAERPKGSFSTLEIQRTEQGDSAMYLCASSTTPGGRFFGPGTRLLVL.

The chain joins TRBV7-6 to TRBJ2-1, with D possibly TRBD2 on 5 matching bases. The DNA end is a closer match to TRBJ2-7, so the J assignment may be wrong. Germline V lookup: CDR1 SGHVS, CDR2 FNYEAQ. The CDR3 is 17 amino acids. CDR3 protein: CASSLSLPGTSYNEQYF. The CDR3 bases are TGTGCCAGCAGCTTAAGTCTGCCGGGAACATCCTACAATGAGCAGTACTTC.

The chain couples TRBV7-9 to TRBJ1-1, with TRBD1 matching over 8 bases. After removal of 6 bases from V and 5 bases from J, the junction contained 11 bases not matched to a gene. Germline CDR1 SEHNR, CDR2 FQNEAQ (reference sequence). The CDR3 is 15 amino acids. The CDR3 DNA sequence: TGTGCCAGCAGACAGACAGGGGTCACGGGAACTGAAGCTTTCTTT. This codes for CASRQTGVTGTEAFF.

This clonotype was seen ten or more times. CDR3 DNA: TGTGCCAGCAGCTCCCCGCCGTTGGGAAACACCATATATTTT. Its protein product is CASSSPPLGNTIYF. The chain combines TRBV7-2 with TRBJ1-3, with no clear D. V lost 4 bases to trimming and J lost 4 bases, with 11 bases between them. In germline, CDR1 is SGHTA, CDR2 FQGNSA. CDR3 length: 14 amino acids.

V and J are TRBV6-6 and TRBJ1-3; 9 nucleotides line up with TRBD1. The V segment lost 0 bases and the J segment 3 bases; nucleotides outside the gene matches: 0. CDR1 and CDR2 from the germline V gene are MNHNY and SVGAGI (reference sequence). There are 15 residues in the CDR3. The CDR3 spells CASSYSTGGGNTIYF. In DNA form, the CDR3 reads TGTGCCAGCAGTTACTCGACAGGGGGTGGAAACACCATATATTTT.

The chain links TRBV20-1 to TRBJ1-6, with 7 nucleotides matching TRBD1. Germline V CDR1 and CDR2: DFQATT, SNEGSKA (reference sequence). The CDR3 runs to 17 residues. The V gene end was trimmed by 1 base and the J gene end by 10 bases; junction bases not matched to a gene: 16. The CDR3 loop reads CSARGRGQSSLGSPLHF. CDR3 nucleotides: TGCAGTGCTAGAGGTAGGGGACAGTCCTCCCTCGGGTCACCCCTCCACTTT.

There are many counts of this clonotype. The chain recombines TRBV6-5 with TRBJ1-2; D uncertain. Germline V gene data show CDR1 as MNHEY and CDR2 as SVGAGI. This CDR3 region has 12 residues. V lost 6 bases, J lost 10 bases, and 15 bases lay in between. CDR3 loop: CASSDRRIAYTF. CDR3 nucleotide sequence: TGTGCCAGCAGCGACCGTCGAATTGCCTACACCTTC.

Ten or more counts support this clonotype. The gene calls are TRBV2 and TRBJ1-2; 9 bases are a match to TRBD1. Germline V gene data show CDR1 as SNHLY and CDR2 as FYNNEI. CDR3 length: 13 residues. The J segment lost 4 bases and the V segment lost 6 bases, leaving 3 bases of the junction unmatched. The CDR3 is CASRDRGAYGYTF. CDR3 sequence (DNA): TGTGCCAGCAGGGACAGGGGAGCCTATGGCTACACCTTC.

This clonotype has a count of ten or more. The J gene is TRBJ1-1, the V gene TRBV12-3 or TRBV12-4; D may be TRBD1 (5 bases). Trimming stripped 6 bases from V and 5 bases from J, with 16 bases between. The CDR3 is made up of 14 amino acids. CDR3 sequence (DNA): TGTGCCAGCAGCCAGAGGGAAGAGGGGACTGAAGCTTTCTTT. Its translation: CASSQREEGTEAFF.

Turning to this clonotype: A junction boundary mismatches the germline segment, possibly from a read error. V is TRBV19 and J is TRBJ1-1; a weak D match, TRBD1 (6 bases). Germline lookup yields CDR1 LNHDA and CDR2 SQIVND (reference sequence). The CDR3 spans 13 residues. The CDR3 coding sequence is TGTGCCTGTAGTTTCCGGGGGGCCCCCGAAGCTTTCTTT. Translating it yields CACSFRGAPEAFF. The full variable domain, completed using reference TRBV19 and TRBJ1-1, is DGGITQSPKYLFRKEGQNVTLSCEQNLNHDAMYWYRQDPGQGLRLIYYSQIVNDFQKGDIAEGYSVSREKKESFPLTVTSAQKNPTAFYLCACSFRGAPEAFFGQGTRLTVV.

Comments on this clonotype: Possible read error: a much larger clone is one base away. This chain connects TRBV7-2 to TRBJ1-3, with unresolved D. The germline CDR1 and CDR2 sequences are SGHTA and FQGNSA. This CDR3 comprises 15 residues. CDR3 sequence reads: CASSWYGEGGNTMYF. The DNA of the CDR3 is TGTGCCAGCAGCTGGTACGGGGAAGGTGGAAACACCATGTATTTT.

Details on this clonotype: A read error may produce the germline difference seen at one junction end. The chain uses TRBV10-3 and TRBJ2-3; a weak D match, TRBD2 (5 bases). CDR3 size: 13 residues. Germline CDR1 is ENHRY and CDR2 is SYGVKD. CDR3 sequence reads: CAISASEADTRYF. CDR3 DNA: TGTGCCATCAGTGCCTCGGAGGCAGATACGCGGTATTTT.

This chain joins TRBV10-2 and TRBJ1-1; 8 bases align to TRBD1. This CDR3 contains 15 residues. Germline CDR1 is WSHSY and CDR2 is SAAADI. J gave up 1 base and V 9 bases, and 10 bases lay outside the gene matches. The DNA for the CDR3 is TGCGCCAGGACAGGGGTTATAGGCGAGAACACTGAAGCTTTCTTT. Translating it yields CARTGVIGENTEAFF.

This clonotype was recorded at least ten times. J is TRBJ2-5 and V is TRBV2; D uncertain. The length of the CDR3 is 12 residues. V lost 4 bases, J lost 5 bases, and 8 bases lay in between. Germline V gene lookup returns CDR1 SNHLY and CDR2 FYNNEI. The DNA for the CDR3 is TGTGCCAGCAGTGCGATCAGTGAGACCCAGTACTTC. Its protein product is CASSAISETQYF.